Below, 32 T cell receptor beta chains from the same sample are listed, as sequenced in a study of cytomegalovirus exposure and HLA in healthy donors. Assay used: immunoSEQ multiplex PCR; TCRdb lists only in-frame clones, some missing. Here the sample spans some 170,000 clones, 75% to 90% being singletons. The sequencing sample was made of PBMCs. The receptors derive from a woman under 30 in good health and CMV-seronegative.

The chain is built from TRBV7-9 and TRBJ2-3; D uncertain. This CDR3 is built from 17 residues. Per the germline V gene, CDR1 is SEHNR and CDR2 is FQNEAQ (reference sequence). V dropped 5 bases and J dropped 2 bases, with 20 bases sitting between them. CDR3: CASSAPPRLEFTDTQYF. In DNA form, the CDR3 reads TGTGCCAGCAGCGCACCCCCGCGGTTGGAGTTCACAGATACGCAGTATTTT.

The chain uses TRBV4-1 and TRBJ2-1; the D is unclear. This CDR3 region has 18 residues. Trimming cost V 1 base and J 0 bases, with 16 bases left between them. CDR1 and CDR2 (germline): MGHRA, YSYEKL. DNA of the CDR3: TGCGCCAGCAGCCAAGCCCAAGCTAGGCCGAGCTCCTACAATGAGCAGTTCTTC. This gives the protein CASSQAQARPSSYNEQFF.

This chain uses TRBV4-1 with TRBJ2-1, with 11 positions matching TRBD1. This CDR3 has 15 residues. Germline assignment: CDR1 MGHRA and CDR2 YSYEKL. Unmatched junction bases numbered 4, after V lost 1 base and J lost 8 bases. The CDR3 is CASSQAGQGVHEQFF. CDR3 DNA: TGCGCCAGCAGCCAAGCGGGACAGGGGGTCCATGAGCAGTTCTTC.

The genes are TRBV6-5 and TRBJ2-7; D remains unclear. The length of the CDR3 is 15 residues. CDR1 and CDR2 (germline): MNHEY, SVGAGI. V shed 0 bases and J shed 2 bases, with 11 bases lying between them. The CDR3 protein is CASSYSFTAPYEQYF. The CDR3 nucleotides read TGTGCCAGCAGTTACTCGTTCACAGCCCCCTACGAGCAGTACTTC.

V and J are TRBV4-1 and TRBJ2-3; 8 bases fit TRBD2. CDR1 and CDR2 (germline): MGHRA, YSYEKL. The CDR3 is 17 residues long. V lost 4 bases, J lost 3 bases, and 12 bases stayed unmatched. The CDR3 is CASSRVPGGPWTDTQYF. Here the CDR3 DNA reads TGCGCCAGCAGCCGAGTACCGGGGGGGCCGTGGACAGATACGCAGTATTTT.

This rearrangement joins TRBV7-3 to TRBJ2-7; TRBD2 matches at 12 bases. Trimming removed 5 bases from V and 7 bases from J; junction bases left unmatched: 6. The CDR3 length is 14 residues. Germline CDR1 is SGHTA and CDR2 is FQGTGA. CDR3 in DNA: TGTGCCAGCAGCCCTAGCGGGGGGGCTGGGGAGCAGTACTTC. Translated: CASSPSGGAGEQYF.

The V call is TRBV15, the J call TRBJ2-2; D might be TRBD2 (6 bases). Germline V gene lookup returns CDR1 LNHNV and CDR2 YYDKDF (reference sequence). The CDR3 loop spans 17 amino acids. Trimming took off 1 base at V and 3 bases at J, with 15 bases between the two ends. CDR3 sequence (DNA): TGTGCCACCAGCAGAGGTGGACTCGGGGGATACACCGGGGAGCTGTTTTTT. Protein product: CATSRGGLGGYTGELFF.

This sequence joins TRBV7-8 and TRBJ1-4; no firm D call. Deletions cut 6 bases from V and 7 bases from J, with 15 bases between. CDR3 length: 14 residues. Germline V gives CDR1 SGHVS, CDR2 FQNEAQ. The CDR3 region has the DNA TGTGCCAGCAGACGCCGAGGCCCCGGTGAAAAACTGTTTTTT. Its translation: CASRRRGPGEKLFF.

The genes are TRBV19 and TRBJ1-2, with TRBD1 matching over 10 bases. V dropped 1 base and J dropped 0; count of bases not matched to a gene: 2. Germline CDR1 is LNHDA and CDR2 is SQIVND (reference sequence). The length of the CDR3 is 16 residues. CDR3 in amino acids: CASSIAGTGANYGYTF. In DNA form, the CDR3 reads TGTGCCAGTAGTATAGCCGGGACAGGGGCTAACTATGGCTACACCTTC. The variable domain in full, completed from reference TRBV19 and TRBJ1-2, reads DGGITQSPKYLFRKEGQNVTLSCEQNLNHDAMYWYRQDPGQGLRLIYYSQIVNDFQKGDIAEGYSVSREKKESFPLTVTSAQKNPTAFYLCASSIAGTGANYGYTFGSGTRLTVV.

This sequence joins TRBV2 and TRBJ2-2; 8 bases line up with TRBD2. The V gene's germline CDR1 is SNHLY and CDR2 FYNNEI. There are 16 residues in the CDR3. After removal of 6 bases from V and 3 bases from J, the junction contained 9 bases not matched to a gene. The CDR3 reads CASSATSGAYTGELFF. DNA of the CDR3: TGTGCCAGCAGCGCCACTAGCGGTGCCTACACCGGGGAGCTGTTTTTT.

Details on this clone: This same CDR3 is encoded by further DNA sequences in the sample. This chain links TRBV9 with TRBJ1-2, with D uncertain. The V end lost 0 bases, the J end lost 2 bases, and 8 bases lay between the germline ends. The CDR3 loop spans 14 amino acids. Germline CDR1 SGDLS, CDR2 YYNGEE. This CDR3 reads CASSVGAPNYGYTF. CDR3 nucleotide sequence: TGTGCCAGCAGCGTAGGGGCACCCAACTATGGCTACACCTTC.

The J gene is TRBJ2-7, the V gene TRBV6-1; D call uncertain. Germline CDR1 reads MNHNS; CDR2 reads SASEGT. V was trimmed by 2 bases and J by 5 bases, leaving 4 bases between them. The CDR3 runs to 11 residues. Here the CDR3 DNA reads TGTGCCAGCAGTGAAATCAACGAGCAGTACTTC. This sequence encodes CASSEINEQYF.

The J gene is TRBJ2-1, the V gene TRBV29-1; D is possibly TRBD1 (5 bases). Trimming removed 4 bases from V and 6 bases from J, with 13 bases in between. The length of the CDR3 is 13 residues. Germline-derived CDR1 and CDR2 are SQVTM and ANQGSEA. The CDR3 DNA is TGCAGCGTTGTGGTCCAGGGCGGCAATGAGCAGTTCTTC. It translates to CSVVVQGGNEQFF.

The chain employs TRBV7-2 and TRBJ2-5; D is unresolved. Germline-derived CDR1 and CDR2 are SGHTA and FQGNSA. V was pared by 2 bases and J by 0 bases, with 7 bases between. The CDR3 is 14 residues long. In DNA form, the CDR3 reads TGTGCCAGCAGCTTAACCCTACACCAAGAGACCCAGTACTTC. Translation: CASSLTLHQETQYF.

The genes are TRBV6-5 and TRBJ1-2; no clear D gene. V gave up 0 bases and J gave up 4 bases, with 6 bases separating them. The CDR3 sequence is 13 residues long. From germline, CDR1 is MNHEY and CDR2 SVGAGI. The CDR3 coding sequence is TGTGCCAGCAGTTACTCGGGCCTCTATGGCTACACCTTC. Translating gives CASSYSGLYGYTF.

CDR3 coding DNA: TGCGCCAGCAGCCAGGGACAGGGAGAGGAAAAACTGTTTTTT. Translating it yields CASSQGQGEEKLFF. The J gene is TRBJ1-4, the V gene TRBV5-1; 9 bases agree with TRBD1. Germline V gives CDR1 SGHRS, CDR2 YFSETQ. This CDR3 comprises 14 residues. Unmatched junction bases numbered 6, after V lost 4 bases and J lost 8 bases.

V gene TRBV7-9 combines with J gene TRBJ2-7; D gene unclear. Germline-derived CDR1 and CDR2 are SEHNR and FQNEAQ (reference sequence). Trimming shortened V by 2 bases and J by 0 bases, and 8 bases separated the two germline ends. The CDR3 sequence is 14 residues long. The CDR3 loop reads CASSLPTSSYEQYF. CDR3 coding DNA: TGTGCCAGCAGCTTACCAACGAGCTCCTACGAGCAGTACTTC. The full variable domain, with the rest looked up from reference TRBV7-9 and TRBJ2-7, is DTGVSQNPRHKITKRGQNVTFRCDPISEHNRLYWYRQTLGQGPEFLTYFQNEAQLEKSRLLSDRFSAERPKGSFSTLEIQRTEQGDSAMYLCASSLPTSSYEQYFGPGTRLTVT.

The gene calls are TRBV11-2 and TRBJ1-4; D is unclear. Germline V lookup: CDR1 SGHAT, CDR2 FQNNGV. There are 15 residues in the CDR3. Between the trimmed V and J ends, which lost 0 bases and 1 base, there was a span of 6 bases. CDR3 DNA: TGTGCCAGCAGCTTAGAATCCGGAACTAATGAAAAACTGTTTTTT. Its translation: CASSLESGTNEKLFF.

The rearrangement uses TRBV4-3 and TRBJ1-4; TRBD1 agrees at 7 bases. CDR3 size: 15 residues. Germline CDR1 is LGHNA and CDR2 is YSLEER. V lost 0 bases to trimming and J lost 8 bases; unmatched junction nucleotides: 6. CDR3 DNA: TGCGCCAGCAGCCAAGACGGGACAGTAGCCGAAAAACTGTTTTTT. Protein sequence: CASSQDGTVAEKLFF.

This sequence joins TRBV7-6 and TRBJ1-3, with D maybe TRBD1 (5 bases). V was pared by 4 bases and J by 2 bases, with 12 bases between. The V gene's germline CDR1 is SGHVS and CDR2 FNYEAQ. There are 15 residues in the CDR3. The chain's CDR3 is CASSSGGYTGNTIYF. DNA for the CDR3: TGTGCCAGCAGCTCGGGGGGATACACTGGAAACACCATATATTTT.

The V call is TRBV7-2, the J call TRBJ1-6; D might be TRBD1 (5 bases). The CDR3 length is 16 residues. Germline V CDR1 and CDR2: SGHTA, FQGNSA. V gave up 5 bases and J gave up 8 bases, with 19 bases separating them. Written as DNA, the CDR3 is TGTGCCAGCAGCCAACGAAGGGGCGCGGGGGATTCACCCCTCCACTTT. Its protein product is CASSQRRGAGDSPLHF.

The rearrangement uses TRBV19 and TRBJ2-5, with D possibly being TRBD1 (6 bases). There are 15 residues in the CDR3. V was clipped by 6 bases and J by 0 bases, with 14 bases between them. The germline gives CDR1 LNHDA, CDR2 SQIVND (reference sequence). CDR3 protein: CASSTGIAYQETQYF. In DNA form, the CDR3 reads TGTGCCAGTAGCACAGGGATCGCGTACCAAGAGACCCAGTACTTC.

V usage is TRBV27 and J usage is TRBJ2-7; maybe TRBD2 (6 bases). Germline CDR1 reads MNHEY; CDR2 reads SMNVEV (reference sequence). The ends were cut back, 5 bases at V and 4 bases at J, with 21 bases in the middle. The CDR3 spans 16 residues. In nucleotides, the CDR3 is TGTGCCAGCAGTATCGGGGGATGGTCTGTGAGTTACGAGCAGTACTTC. Translating it yields CASSIGGWSVSYEQYF.

This clone came up once. The chain has TRBV6-5 and TRBJ1-1; D gene uncertain. The CDR3 consists of 13 residues. CDR1 and CDR2 from the germline V gene are MNHEY and SVGAGI. Trimming shortened V by 2 bases and J by 2 bases, and 6 bases separated the two germline ends. This chain's CDR3 is CASSYPPNTEAFF. The CDR3, as DNA: TGTGCCAGCAGTTACCCTCCTAACACTGAAGCTTTCTTT.

The gene calls are TRBV14 and TRBJ2-5, with D tentatively TRBD2 (6 bases). V dropped 0 bases and J dropped 5 bases, with 13 bases sitting between them. CDR3 length equals 15 residues. Germline CDR1 is SGHDN and CDR2 is FVKESK. The CDR3 sequence: CASSQDRRSGETQYF. CDR3 nucleotide sequence: TGTGCCAGCAGCCAAGATAGGAGAAGCGGGGAGACCCAGTACTTC.

The chain uses TRBV7-2 and TRBJ1-5, with D maybe TRBD1 (5 bases). In germline, CDR1 is SGHTA, CDR2 FQGNSA. V shed 5 bases and J shed 3 bases, with 17 bases lying between them. The CDR3 spans 16 residues. CDR3 amino acids: CASSTGQGLTNQPQHF. The CDR3 nucleotides read TGTGCCAGCAGCACAGGACAAGGCCTTACCAATCAGCCCCAGCATTTT.

CDR3 sequence reads: CASSPGQGRNTIYF. In nucleotides, the CDR3 is TGTGCCAGCAGCCCGGGACAGGGTAGGAACACCATATATTTT. The gene calls are TRBV5-5 and TRBJ1-3; TRBD1 matches at 9 bases. The germline V gene encodes CDR1 SGHKS and CDR2 YYEKEE (reference sequence). The CDR3 is 14 amino acids. V lost 4 bases to trimming and J lost 7 bases; unmatched junction nucleotides: 6.

The chain is built from TRBV7-9 and TRBJ2-5; the D is unclear. Deletions cut 2 bases from V and 4 bases from J, with 14 bases between. The CDR3 consists of 15 residues. From germline, CDR1 is SEHNR and CDR2 FQNEAQ (reference sequence). In DNA, the CDR3 is TGTGCCAGCAGCTTATTGGATCGGGTCGGAGAGACCCAGTACTTC. Translating gives CASSLLDRVGETQYF.

DNA of the CDR3: TGTGCCAGCAGCTTAGAGGGCGGGTACCAGCCCCAGCATTTT. Its protein is CASSLEGGYQPQHF. This chain connects TRBV7-2 to TRBJ1-5; no reliable D call. Germline lookup yields CDR1 SGHTA and CDR2 FQGNSA. The CDR3 is 14 residues long. Trimming removed 1 base at V and 7 bases at J, with 11 bases between.

The chain carries TRBV19 and TRBJ2-2; 7 nucleotides line up with TRBD1. Unmatched junction bases numbered 3, after V lost 6 bases and J lost 2 bases. Germline V gene sequence: CDR1 LNHDA, CDR2 SQIVND (reference sequence). The CDR3 is made up of 14 amino acids. The CDR3, as DNA: TGTGCCAGTAGGCGACAGGGTAACACCGGGGAGCTGTTTTTT. Translating gives CASRRQGNTGELFF.

CDR3 in amino acids: CASSPGQGDIEAFF. Here the CDR3 DNA reads TGTGCCAGCTCACCAGGCCAGGGGGATATTGAAGCTTTCTTT. The chain combines TRBV18 with TRBJ1-1, with TRBD1 matching 7 bases. V shed 2 bases, J shed 7 bases, and the junction held 7 bases outside the gene matches. Germline CDR1 KGHSH, CDR2 LQKENI. The CDR3 loop spans 14 amino acids.

The chain joins TRBV13 to TRBJ1-1; TRBD1 aligns across 8 bases. The CDR3 extends over 15 amino acids. After removal of 5 bases from V and 2 bases from J, the junction contained 7 bases not matched to a gene. Germline assignment: CDR1 PRHDT and CDR2 FYEKMQ (reference sequence). CDR3 in amino acids: CASSTRDRINTEAFF. The CDR3 DNA reads as TGTGCCAGCAGCACGCGGGACAGGATTAACACTGAAGCTTTCTTT.